One TCR beta chain is described in this entry. What it binds is unknown. The data were taken from a study of HIV-infected patients and healthy controls. Study outcomes and limitations: HIV-associated CDR3 frequencies dropped significantly during therapy; CMV-associated ones, mostly rising, changed nonsignificantly. HIV-infected patients shared fewer CDR3 sequences between individuals than healthy controls. HIV+ repertoires were severely depleted of MAIT alpha-chain CDR3s, unlike healthy controls.

cDNA was made from roughly 470 ng RNA using alpha and beta constant primers. Separate chain-specific third strand synthesis with multiplexing indices produced the alpha and beta libraries. TCRdb processed the 5' RACE reads anew with MiXCR; each CDR3 protein has one entry. Among about 6,000 distinct CDR3 sequences listed, roughly 10% were seen once. Germline CDR1 and CDR2: SGHVS and FNYEAQ. Between the trimmed V and J ends, which lost 2 bases and 2 bases, there was a span of 11 bases. The CDR3 runs to 15 residues. All unsorted peripheral T cells were captured because whole blood was used without fractionation.

This sequence joins TRBV7-6 and TRBJ2-3, with D possibly called TRBD1 or TRBD2 (5 bases each). This clonotype originated in an adult with HIV infection. Sequencing used blood, obtained before antiretroviral therapy. The DNA for the CDR3 is TGTGCCAGCAGCTTATGGAACGGGGCCACAGATACGCAGTATTTT. Encoded protein: CASSLWNGATDTQYF. The whole variable domain, filled in from reference TRBV7-6 and TRBJ2-3, reads GAGVSQSPRYKVTKRGQDVALRCDPISGHVSLYWYRQALGQGPEFLTYFNYEAQQDKSGLPNDRFSAERPEGSISTLTIQRTEQRDSAMYRCASSLWNGATDTQYFGPGTRLTVL.